This TCR gamma chain was found in a study of Vδ1+ human thymocytes. Findings and caveats of the study: Thymic TRG and TRD repertoires appeared highly polyclonal.

V was pared by 0 bases and J by 11 bases, with 13 bases of the junction left unmatched. The CDR3 is 14 residues long. Germline lookup yields CDR1 VTNTFY and CDR2 YDVSTARD (reference sequence). Sequences come from RNA converted to cDNA by reverse transcription. Pooled V-gene forward primers with one constant-region reverse primer generated the CDR3 amplicons by multiplex PCR. TCRdb reran clone calling via CATT on the multiplex PCR reads. The sample records about 36,000 gamma-chain clones, around 20% being singletons. The sorted cells were CD3+ Vdelta1+ Vdelta2- thymocytes from alphabeta-depleted thymus. Purity of the sorted Vdelta1+ thymocytes ranged from 98% to 99.6%. This clone came up a few times. Its antigen is as yet unknown.

The sequence came from a girl in the first two years of life who had congenital heart surgery. Specimen: Vdelta1+ gamma-delta thymocytes from the thymus. Subset defined: FACS-sorted CD3+ TCRalphabeta- TCRVdelta1+ TCRVdelta2- thymocytes. The V call is TRGV3, the J call TRGJ1 or TRGJ2. CDR3 sequence: CATWDRPSKVQKLF. The CDR3 DNA reads as TGTGCCACCTGGGACAGGCCGTCGAAGGTCCAGAAACTCTTT.